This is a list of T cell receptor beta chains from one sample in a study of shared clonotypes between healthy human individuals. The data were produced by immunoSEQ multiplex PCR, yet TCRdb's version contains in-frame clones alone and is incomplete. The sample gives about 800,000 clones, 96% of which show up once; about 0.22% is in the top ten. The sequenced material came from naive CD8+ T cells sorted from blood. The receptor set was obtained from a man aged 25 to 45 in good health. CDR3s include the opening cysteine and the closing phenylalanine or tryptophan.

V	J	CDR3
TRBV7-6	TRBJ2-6	CASSRGGISGANVLTF
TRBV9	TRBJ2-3	CASSRSGREGGTDTQYF
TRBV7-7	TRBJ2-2	CASSTFTGELFF
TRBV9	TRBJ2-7	CASRGLNGEQYF
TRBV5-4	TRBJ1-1	CASSYIPGQGMNTEAFF
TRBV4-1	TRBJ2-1	CASSQNLDTNEQFF
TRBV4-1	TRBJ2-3	CASSPLGMGSTDTQYF
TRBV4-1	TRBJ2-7	CASSQHHATATYEQYF
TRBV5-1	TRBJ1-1	CASSSEQGPPAFF
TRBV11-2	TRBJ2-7	CASSPQGSSSYEQYF
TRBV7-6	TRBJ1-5	CASSLAVGWQPQHF
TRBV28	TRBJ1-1	CASSFPGLNTEAFF
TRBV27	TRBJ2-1	CASSPREWVNEQFF
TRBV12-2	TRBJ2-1	CASRSVNLAGSSYNEQFF
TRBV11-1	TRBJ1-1	CASSLEVRAYYNTEAFF
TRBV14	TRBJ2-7	CASSQRLAGAHEQYF
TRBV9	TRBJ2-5	CASSVGDRKETQYF
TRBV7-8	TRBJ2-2	CASSLKGTSGSWGELFF
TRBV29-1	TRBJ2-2	CSVVKGTGELFF
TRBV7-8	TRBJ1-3	CASSLYGWNTIYF
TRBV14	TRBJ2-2	CASSQGLRTGELFF
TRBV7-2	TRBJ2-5	CASSPSAGVLGETQYF